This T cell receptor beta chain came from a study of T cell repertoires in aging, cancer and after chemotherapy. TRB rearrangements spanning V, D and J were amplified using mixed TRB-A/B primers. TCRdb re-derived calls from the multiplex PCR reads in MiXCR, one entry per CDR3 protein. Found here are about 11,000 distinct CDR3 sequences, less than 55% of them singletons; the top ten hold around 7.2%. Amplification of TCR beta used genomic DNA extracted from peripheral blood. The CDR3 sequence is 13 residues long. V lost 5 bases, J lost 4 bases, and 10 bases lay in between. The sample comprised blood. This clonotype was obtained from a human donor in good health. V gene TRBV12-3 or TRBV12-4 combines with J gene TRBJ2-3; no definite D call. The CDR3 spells CASSVVGSDTQYF. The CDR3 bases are TGTGCCAGCAGTGTCGTAGGGTCAGATACGCAGTATTTT.